What follows are 15 T cell receptor beta chains derived from one specimen sequenced in a study of blood T cell repertoires in COVID-19. Data came from immunoSEQ multiplex PCR; TCRdb stores just in-frame clones and leaves some out. The sample consists of about 430,000 clones, approximately 90% of them appearing once. Sequencing was performed on peripheral blood. Receptors were obtained from a man aged 18 to 35 with COVID-19, enrolled during active disease.

The chain employs TRBV6-2 or TRBV6-3 and TRBJ2-5; TRBD1 aligns across 11 bases. Losses at the gene ends were 4 bases for V and 5 bases for J; bases not matched to a gene: 6. This CDR3 region has 15 residues. The V gene's germline CDR1 is MNHEY and CDR2 SVGEGT. The chain's CDR3 is CASSFGTGGLETQYF. CDR3 DNA: TGTGCCAGCAGTTTCGGGACAGGGGGACTTGAGACCCAGTACTTC.

The chain carries TRBV3-1 (or the pseudogene TRBV3-2) and TRBJ2-7; D ambiguous. CDR3 size: 14 residues. Trimming cost V 1 base and J 0 bases, with 7 bases left between them. Germline loops: CDR1 LGHDT, CDR2 YNNKEL (reference sequence). The CDR3 loop reads CASSQVGSSYEQYF. In DNA, the CDR3 is TGTGCCAGCAGCCAAGTGGGCAGCTCCTACGAGCAGTACTTC.

V is TRBV3-1 (or the pseudogene TRBV3-2) and J is TRBJ1-4; D perhaps matches TRBD1 (6 bases). V lost 4 bases and J lost 1, with 10 bases in between. The CDR3 totals 15 residues. CDR1 LGHDT and CDR2 YNNKEL come from the germline V gene (reference sequence). In nucleotides, the CDR3 is TGTGCCAGCAGCCCATCAGGGGTAACTAATGAAAAACTGTTTTTT. This sequence encodes CASSPSGVTNEKLFF.

The genes are TRBV28 and TRBJ1-2; a possible D gene is TRBD1 (5 bases). The length of the CDR3 is 12 residues. Germline CDR1 MDHEN, CDR2 SYDVKM. Trimming pared 8 bases from V and 8 bases from J, leaving 15 bases between. CDR3 in amino acids: CASGRQSMGYTF. The CDR3, as DNA: TGTGCCAGCGGCCGACAGTCCATGGGCTACACCTTC.

In its sample, this clone was seen once. Other DNA sequences within the sample encode an identical CDR3. The chain employs TRBV7-2 and TRBJ2-1; possibly TRBD2 for D (6 bases). Germline V gene data show CDR1 as SGHTA and CDR2 as FQGNSA. V was trimmed by 0 bases and J by 4 bases, leaving 7 bases between them. The length of the CDR3 is 14 residues. In DNA form, the CDR3 reads TGTGCCAGCAGCTTAGCGGGGGGATACAATGAGCAGTTCTTC. Protein sequence: CASSLAGGYNEQFF.

On this clone itself: This same CDR3 is encoded by further DNA sequences in the sample. This chain joins TRBV7-9 and TRBJ2-7; TRBD2 aligns across 12 bases. V was clipped by 5 bases and J by 4 bases; unmatched bases: 3. CDR3 length: 14 amino acids. Germline V gives CDR1 SEHNR, CDR2 FQNEAQ (reference sequence). CDR3 nucleotides: TGTGCCAGCAGCCCGACTAGCGGGAGTTACGAGCAGTACTTC. It is translated as CASSPTSGSYEQYF.

The gene calls are TRBV27 and TRBJ2-7; 10 bases match TRBD2. CDR3 length: 16 amino acids. With 2 bases clipped from V and 3 bases from J, the junction kept 7 bases outside the gene matches. Germline CDR1 reads MNHEY; CDR2 reads SMNVEV (reference sequence). CDR3 nucleotides: TGTGCCAGCAGTTTACTACGAGCGGGGGGGGTCTACGAGCAGTACTTC. Translation gives CASSLLRAGGVYEQYF.

This clone was found once. This sequence joins TRBV14 and TRBJ1-2, with 7 bases lining up with TRBD1. From germline, CDR1 is SGHDN and CDR2 FVKESK. V shed 7 bases and J 8 bases; nucleotides not matched to a gene: 13. This CDR3 is built from 14 residues. CDR3: CASKNDRAYGGYTF. The DNA for the CDR3 is TGTGCCAGCAAAAACGACAGGGCATACGGCGGCTACACCTTC.

The V and J genes are TRBV18 and TRBJ2-4; tentative D call: TRBD1 (6 bases). The CDR3 is 14 residues long. The germline CDR1 and CDR2 sequences are KGHSH and LQKENI. Trimming took off 2 bases at V and 5 bases at J, with 10 bases between the two ends. The CDR3 nucleotides are TGTGCCAGCTCACCAAGGGACACCGAAAACATTCAGTACTTC. It encodes CASSPRDTENIQYF.

This CDR3 is CAISNTGSSSEQYF. CDR3 bases: TGTGCCATCAGTAATACAGGGAGTAGTAGCGAGCAGTACTTC. This rearrangement joins TRBV10-3 to TRBJ2-7; TRBD1 might be the D (6 bases). The CDR3 loop spans 14 amino acids. CDR1 ENHRY and CDR2 SYGVKD come from the germline V gene. The germline V and J ends were trimmed by 5 bases and 6 bases, with 17 bases remaining between them.

This clone has just one count. V is TRBV4-1 and J is TRBJ2-7, with D possibly TRBD2 on 5 matching bases. From germline, CDR1 is MGHRA and CDR2 YSYEKL. This CDR3 spans 18 amino acids. Trimming stripped 2 bases from V and 3 bases from J, with 23 bases between. The CDR3 reads CASSQPSPLGSRGYEQYF. CDR3 DNA: TGCGCCAGCAGCCAACCGAGCCCACTAGGTTCGAGAGGCTACGAGCAGTACTTC.

The J gene is TRBJ1-6, the V gene TRBV6-4; 8 bases are a match to TRBD1. The CDR3 is made up of 14 amino acids. Trimming removed 7 bases from V and 8 bases from J; junction bases left unmatched: 7. Germline V gene lookup returns CDR1 MRHNA and CDR2 SNTAGT. The CDR3 reads CASTPDRVHSPLHF. The CDR3 nucleotides read TGTGCCAGCACCCCGGACAGGGTTCATTCACCCCTCCACTTT.

The chain employs TRBV14 and TRBJ2-4; tentative D call: TRBD2 (5 bases). This CDR3 comprises 14 residues. CDR1 and CDR2 from the germline V gene are SGHDN and FVKESK. V lost 4 bases, J lost 0 bases, and 7 bases lay in between. CDR3 nucleotide sequence: TGTGCCAGCAGCCGAGGGCTAGCCAAAAACATTCAGTACTTC. Its protein product is CASSRGLAKNIQYF. Looking up the rest from reference TRBV14 and TRBJ2-4 gives the full variable domain: EAGVTQFPSHSVIEKGQTVTLRCDPISGHDNLYWYRRVMGKEIKFLLHFVKESKQDESGMPNNRFLAERTGGTYSTLKVQPAELEDSGVYFCASSRGLAKNIQYFGAGTRLSVL.

The chain links TRBV30 to TRBJ1-2; D is possibly TRBD1 (5 bases). Trimming took off 8 bases at V and 4 bases at J, with 17 bases between the two ends. The CDR3 contains 13 residues. Germline V gene sequence: CDR1 GTSNPN, CDR2 SVGIG (reference sequence). The CDR3 reads CARSRDSSYGYTF. CDR3 coding DNA: TGTGCCCGCTCCCGCGACAGCTCCTATGGCTACACCTTC.

V is TRBV5-1 and J is TRBJ2-7, with TRBD2 as a possible D gene (6 bases). The V end was cut by 0 bases, the J end by 4 bases, with 11 bases between. The CDR3 covers 14 residues. Germline V gene lookup returns CDR1 SGHRS and CDR2 YFSETQ. CDR3 residues: CASSLEVEGYEQYF. The CDR3 nucleotides read TGCGCCAGCAGCTTGGAGGTGGAGGGGTACGAGCAGTACTTC.